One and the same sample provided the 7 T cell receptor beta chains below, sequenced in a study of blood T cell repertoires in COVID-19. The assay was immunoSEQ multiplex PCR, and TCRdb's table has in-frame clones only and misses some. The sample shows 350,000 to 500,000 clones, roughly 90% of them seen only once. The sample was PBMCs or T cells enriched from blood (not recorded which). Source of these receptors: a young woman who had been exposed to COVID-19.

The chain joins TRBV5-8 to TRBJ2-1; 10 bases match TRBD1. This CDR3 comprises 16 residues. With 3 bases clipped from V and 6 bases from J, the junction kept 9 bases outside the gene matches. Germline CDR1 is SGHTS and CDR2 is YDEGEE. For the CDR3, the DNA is TGTGCCAGCAGCTGGGGAACCGGGACAGGGGTCAATGAGCAGTTCTTC. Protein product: CASSWGTGTGVNEQFF.

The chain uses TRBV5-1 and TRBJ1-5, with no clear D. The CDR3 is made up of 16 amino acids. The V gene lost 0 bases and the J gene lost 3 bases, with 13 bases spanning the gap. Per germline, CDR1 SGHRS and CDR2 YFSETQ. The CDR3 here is CASSLDGLVDNQPQHF. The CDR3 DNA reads TGCGCCAGCAGCTTGGATGGGCTTGTCGACAATCAGCCCCAGCATTTT.

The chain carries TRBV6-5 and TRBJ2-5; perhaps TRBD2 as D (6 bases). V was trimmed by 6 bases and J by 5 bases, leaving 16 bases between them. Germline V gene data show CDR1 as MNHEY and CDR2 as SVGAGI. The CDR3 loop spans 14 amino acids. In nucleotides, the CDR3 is TGTGCCAGCAGAATGCTGGGGGGAGAGGAGACCCAGTACTTC. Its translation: CASRMLGGEETQYF.

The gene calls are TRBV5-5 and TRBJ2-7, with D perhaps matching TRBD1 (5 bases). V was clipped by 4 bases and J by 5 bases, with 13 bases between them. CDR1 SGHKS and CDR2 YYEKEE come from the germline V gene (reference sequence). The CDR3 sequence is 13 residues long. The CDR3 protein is CASSPSRAHEQYF. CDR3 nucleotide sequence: TGTGCCAGCAGCCCCTCCAGGGCCCACGAGCAGTACTTC.

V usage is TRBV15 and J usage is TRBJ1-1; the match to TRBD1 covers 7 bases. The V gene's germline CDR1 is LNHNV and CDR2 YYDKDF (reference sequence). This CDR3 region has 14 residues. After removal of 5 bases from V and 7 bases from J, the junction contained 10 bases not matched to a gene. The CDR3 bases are TGTGCCACCAGCTTGAACAGGGGTGGGAGTGAAGCTTTCTTT. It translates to CATSLNRGGSEAFF.

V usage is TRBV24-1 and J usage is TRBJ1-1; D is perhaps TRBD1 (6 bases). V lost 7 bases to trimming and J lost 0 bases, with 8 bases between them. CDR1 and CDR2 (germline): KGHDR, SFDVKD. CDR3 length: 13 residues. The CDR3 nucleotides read TGTGCCACCAGAACAGGGATGAACACTGAAGCTTTCTTT. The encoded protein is CATRTGMNTEAFF.

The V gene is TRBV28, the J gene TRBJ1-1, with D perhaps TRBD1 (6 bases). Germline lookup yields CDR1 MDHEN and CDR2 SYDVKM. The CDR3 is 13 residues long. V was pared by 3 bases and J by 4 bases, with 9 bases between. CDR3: CASSFTGPTEAFF. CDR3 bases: TGTGCCAGCAGTTTTACAGGGCCCACTGAAGCTTTCTTT.